The clone carrying this T cell receptor (beta chain) was counted between two and nine times. Its cognate antigen is unknown. This entry comes from a study of response to subunit inactivated influenza vaccine. Study findings and constraints: The authors put forward the suggestion that each seasonal influenza vaccination may bring in only a limited number of new T cells.

The CDR3 covers 15 residues. V lost 6 bases to trimming and J lost 0 bases; unmatched junction nucleotides: 4. CDR1 and CDR2 (germline): MDHEN, SYDVKM. TCRdb analysed the RT-PCR reads with MiXCR anew, one entry per CDR3 protein. The repertoire holds hundreds of thousands of distinct CDR3 sequences, with around 16% as singletons. This TCR came from a man aged 45-65 years who received an inactivated influenza vaccine. The J gene is TRBJ2-1, the V gene TRBV28; TRBD2 matches at 8 bases. The sequences come from PBMCs from blood, collected 11 to 12 days after vaccination. The CDR3 loop is CASRELADSYNEQFF. The CDR3, as DNA: TGTGCCAGCAGAGAACTAGCGGACTCCTACAATGAGCAGTTCTTC.